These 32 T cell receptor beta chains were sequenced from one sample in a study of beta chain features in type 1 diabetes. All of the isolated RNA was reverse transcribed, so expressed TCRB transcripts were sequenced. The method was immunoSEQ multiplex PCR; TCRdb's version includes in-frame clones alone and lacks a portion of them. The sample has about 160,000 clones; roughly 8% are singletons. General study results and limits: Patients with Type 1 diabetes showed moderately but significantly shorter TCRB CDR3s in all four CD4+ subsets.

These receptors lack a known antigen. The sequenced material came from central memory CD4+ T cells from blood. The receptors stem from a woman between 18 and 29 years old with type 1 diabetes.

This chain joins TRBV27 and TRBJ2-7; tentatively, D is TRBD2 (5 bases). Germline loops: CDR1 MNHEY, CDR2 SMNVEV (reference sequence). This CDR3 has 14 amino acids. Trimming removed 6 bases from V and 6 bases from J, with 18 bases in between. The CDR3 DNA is TGTGCCAGCAGAGCGGAAAACCCGGGTGGCGAGCAGTACTTC. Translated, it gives CASRAENPGGEQYF.

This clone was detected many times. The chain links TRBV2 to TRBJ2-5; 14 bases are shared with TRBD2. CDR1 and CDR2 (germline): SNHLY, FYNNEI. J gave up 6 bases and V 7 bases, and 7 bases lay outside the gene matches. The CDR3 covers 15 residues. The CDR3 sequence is CASTLRTSGRQTQYF. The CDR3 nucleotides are TGTGCCAGCACTCTACGGACTAGCGGGAGGCAGACCCAGTACTTC.

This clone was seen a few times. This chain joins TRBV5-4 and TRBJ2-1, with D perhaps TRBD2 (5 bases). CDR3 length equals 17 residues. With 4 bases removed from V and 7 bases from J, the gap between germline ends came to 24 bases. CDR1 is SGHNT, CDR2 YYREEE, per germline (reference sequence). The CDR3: CASSQDWASPTKNEQFF. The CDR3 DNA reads TGTGCCAGCAGCCAAGATTGGGCGAGCCCGACTAAAAATGAGCAGTTCTTC.

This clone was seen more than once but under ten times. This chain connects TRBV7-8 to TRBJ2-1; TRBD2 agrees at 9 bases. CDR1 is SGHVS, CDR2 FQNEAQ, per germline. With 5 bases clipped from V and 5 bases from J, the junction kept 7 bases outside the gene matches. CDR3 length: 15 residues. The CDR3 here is CASSHGLAWDNEQFF. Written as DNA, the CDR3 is TGTGCCAGCAGCCACGGACTAGCGTGGGACAATGAGCAGTTCTTC.

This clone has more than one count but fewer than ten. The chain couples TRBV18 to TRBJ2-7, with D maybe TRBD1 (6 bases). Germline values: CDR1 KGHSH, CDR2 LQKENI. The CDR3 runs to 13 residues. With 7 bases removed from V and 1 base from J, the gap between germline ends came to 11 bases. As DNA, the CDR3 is TGTGCCAGCTTATCCGGGACATCCTACGAGCAGTACTTC. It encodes CASLSGTSYEQYF.

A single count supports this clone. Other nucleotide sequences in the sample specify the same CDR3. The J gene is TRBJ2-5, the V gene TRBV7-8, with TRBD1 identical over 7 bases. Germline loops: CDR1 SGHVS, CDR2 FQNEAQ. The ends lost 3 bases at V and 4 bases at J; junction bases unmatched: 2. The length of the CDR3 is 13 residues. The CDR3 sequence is CASSFGTAETQYF. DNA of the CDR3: TGTGCCAGCAGCTTTGGGACAGCAGAGACCCAGTACTTC.

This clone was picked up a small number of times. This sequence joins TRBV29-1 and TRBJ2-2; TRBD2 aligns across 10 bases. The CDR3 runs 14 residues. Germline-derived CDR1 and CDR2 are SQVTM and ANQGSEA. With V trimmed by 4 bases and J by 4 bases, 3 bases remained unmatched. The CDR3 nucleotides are TGCAGCGTTGGTATAGCGGGAGGCACCGGGGAGCTGTTTTTT. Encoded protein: CSVGIAGGTGELFF.

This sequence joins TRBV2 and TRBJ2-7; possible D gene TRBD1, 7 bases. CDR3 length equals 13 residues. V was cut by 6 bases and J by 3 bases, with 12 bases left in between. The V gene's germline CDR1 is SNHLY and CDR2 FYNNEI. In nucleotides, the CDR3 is TGTGCCAGCAGACGACAGGGACTCTACGAGCAGTACTTC. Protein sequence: CASRRQGLYEQYF.

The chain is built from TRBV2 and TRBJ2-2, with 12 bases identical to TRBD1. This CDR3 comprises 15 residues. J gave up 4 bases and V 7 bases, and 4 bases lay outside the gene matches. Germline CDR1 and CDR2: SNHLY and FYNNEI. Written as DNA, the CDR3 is TGTGCCAGCACCGGGGACAGGGGGCTCACCGGGGAGCTGTTTTTT. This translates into CASTGDRGLTGELFF. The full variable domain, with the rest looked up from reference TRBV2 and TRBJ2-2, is EPEVTQTPSHQVTQMGQEVILRCVPISNHLYFYWYRQILGQKVEFLVSFYNNEISEKSEIFDDQFSVERPDGSNFTLKIRSTKLEDSAMYFCASTGDRGLTGELFFGEGSRLTVL.

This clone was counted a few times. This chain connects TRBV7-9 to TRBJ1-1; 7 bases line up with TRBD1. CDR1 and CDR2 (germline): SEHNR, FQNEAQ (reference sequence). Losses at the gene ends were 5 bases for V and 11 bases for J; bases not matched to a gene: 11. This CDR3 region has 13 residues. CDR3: CASSPPWTGGAFF. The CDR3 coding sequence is TGTGCCAGCAGCCCCCCTTGGACAGGTGGGGCTTTCTTT.

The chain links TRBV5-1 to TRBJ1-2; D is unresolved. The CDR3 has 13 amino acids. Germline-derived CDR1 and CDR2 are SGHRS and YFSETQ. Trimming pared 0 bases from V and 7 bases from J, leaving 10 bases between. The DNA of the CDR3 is TGCGCCAGCAGCTTGGCCCCGGGTGCTGGCTACACCTTC. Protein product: CASSLAPGAGYTF.

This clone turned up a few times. In DNA, the CDR3 is TGCAGCAGGACAGGGTCAGGAAATGAGCAGTTCTTC. It translates to CSRTGSGNEQFF. V is TRBV29-1 and J is TRBJ2-1, with TRBD1 identical over 8 bases. This CDR3 has 12 residues. V lost 8 bases and J lost 7; bases outside the gene matches: 7. Germline-derived CDR1 and CDR2 are SQVTM and ANQGSEA.

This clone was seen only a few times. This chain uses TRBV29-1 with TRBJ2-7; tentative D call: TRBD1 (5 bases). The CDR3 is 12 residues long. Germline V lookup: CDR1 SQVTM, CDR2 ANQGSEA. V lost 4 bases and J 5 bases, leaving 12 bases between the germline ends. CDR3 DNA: TGCAGCGTTGCGGCCAGGGTGGACGAGCAGTACTTC. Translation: CSVAARVDEQYF.

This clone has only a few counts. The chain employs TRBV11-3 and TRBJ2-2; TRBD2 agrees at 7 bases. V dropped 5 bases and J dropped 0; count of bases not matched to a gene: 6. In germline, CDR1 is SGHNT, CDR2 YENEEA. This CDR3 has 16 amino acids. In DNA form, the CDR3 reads TGTGCCAGCAGCCCACGGACTAGGGCGAACACCGGGGAGCTGTTTTTT. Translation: CASSPRTRANTGELFF.

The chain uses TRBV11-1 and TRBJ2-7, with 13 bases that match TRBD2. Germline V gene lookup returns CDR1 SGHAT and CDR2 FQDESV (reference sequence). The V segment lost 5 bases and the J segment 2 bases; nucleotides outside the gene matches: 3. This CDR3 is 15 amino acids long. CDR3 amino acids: CASSRGLAGTYEQYF. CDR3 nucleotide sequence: TGTGCCAGCAGCCGGGGACTAGCGGGAACCTACGAGCAGTACTTC.

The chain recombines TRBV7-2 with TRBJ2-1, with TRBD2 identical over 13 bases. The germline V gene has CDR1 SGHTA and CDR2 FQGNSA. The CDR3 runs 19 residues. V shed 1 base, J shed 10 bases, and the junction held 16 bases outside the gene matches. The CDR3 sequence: CASSLVAGAGTSGIGEQFF. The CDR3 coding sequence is TGTGCCAGCAGCTTAGTAGCGGGCGCCGGGACTAGCGGGATCGGGGAGCAGTTCTTC.

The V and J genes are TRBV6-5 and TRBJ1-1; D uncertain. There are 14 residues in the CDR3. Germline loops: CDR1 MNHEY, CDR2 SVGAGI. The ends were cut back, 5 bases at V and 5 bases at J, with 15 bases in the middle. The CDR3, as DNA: TGTGCCAGCAGTGAAGGGAATGGGAGGACTGAAGCTTTCTTT. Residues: CASSEGNGRTEAFF.

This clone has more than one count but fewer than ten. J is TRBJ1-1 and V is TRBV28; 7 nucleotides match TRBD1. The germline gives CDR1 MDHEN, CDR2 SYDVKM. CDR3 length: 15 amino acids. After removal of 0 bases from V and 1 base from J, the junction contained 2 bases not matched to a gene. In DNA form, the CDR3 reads TGTGCCAGCAGTTTATGGGGGACAGCGAACACTGAAGCTTTCTTT. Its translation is CASSLWGTANTEAFF.

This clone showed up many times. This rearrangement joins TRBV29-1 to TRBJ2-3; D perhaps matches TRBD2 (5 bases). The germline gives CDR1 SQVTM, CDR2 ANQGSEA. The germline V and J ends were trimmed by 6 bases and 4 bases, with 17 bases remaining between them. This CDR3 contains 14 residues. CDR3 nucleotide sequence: TGCAGCGTGGCCCCGGGCGGGTTCGCAGATACGCAGTATTTT. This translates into CSVAPGGFADTQYF.

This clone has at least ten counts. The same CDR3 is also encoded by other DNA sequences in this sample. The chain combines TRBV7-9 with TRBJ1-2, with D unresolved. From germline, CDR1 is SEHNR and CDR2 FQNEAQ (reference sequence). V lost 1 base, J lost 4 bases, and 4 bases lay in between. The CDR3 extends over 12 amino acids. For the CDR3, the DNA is TGTGCCAGCAGCTTAGAACTCTATGGCTACACCTTC. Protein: CASSLELYGYTF.

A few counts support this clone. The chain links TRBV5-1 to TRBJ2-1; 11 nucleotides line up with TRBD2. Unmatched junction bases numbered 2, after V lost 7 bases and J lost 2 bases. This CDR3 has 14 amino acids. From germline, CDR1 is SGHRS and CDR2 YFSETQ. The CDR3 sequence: CASGTSGAYNEQFF. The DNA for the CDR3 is TGCGCCAGCGGGACTAGCGGAGCCTACAATGAGCAGTTCTTC.

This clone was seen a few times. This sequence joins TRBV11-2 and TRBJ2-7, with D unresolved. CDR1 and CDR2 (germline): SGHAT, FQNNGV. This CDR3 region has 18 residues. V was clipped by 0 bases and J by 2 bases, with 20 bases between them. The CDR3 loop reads CASSLDFVSSTHAYEQYF. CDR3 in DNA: TGTGCCAGCAGCTTAGATTTCGTAAGCTCCACTCACGCCTACGAGCAGTACTTC.

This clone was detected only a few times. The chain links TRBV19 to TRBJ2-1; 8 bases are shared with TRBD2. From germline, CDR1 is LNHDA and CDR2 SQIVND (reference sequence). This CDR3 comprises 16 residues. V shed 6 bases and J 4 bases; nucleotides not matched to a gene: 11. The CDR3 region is CASSTLRSGTYNEQFF. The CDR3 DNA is TGTGCCAGTAGCACCCTGCGTAGCGGGACATACAATGAGCAGTTCTTC.

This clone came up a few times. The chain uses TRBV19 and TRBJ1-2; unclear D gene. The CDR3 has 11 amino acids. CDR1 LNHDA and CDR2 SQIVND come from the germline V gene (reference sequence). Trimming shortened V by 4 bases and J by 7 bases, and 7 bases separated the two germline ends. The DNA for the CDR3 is TGTGCCAGTAGTACCGGGAGTGGCTACACCTTC. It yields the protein CASSTGSGYTF. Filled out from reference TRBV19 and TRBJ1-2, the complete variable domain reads DGGITQSPKYLFRKEGQNVTLSCEQNLNHDAMYWYRQDPGQGLRLIYYSQIVNDFQKGDIAEGYSVSREKKESFPLTVTSAQKNPTAFYLCASSTGSGYTFGSGTRLTVV.

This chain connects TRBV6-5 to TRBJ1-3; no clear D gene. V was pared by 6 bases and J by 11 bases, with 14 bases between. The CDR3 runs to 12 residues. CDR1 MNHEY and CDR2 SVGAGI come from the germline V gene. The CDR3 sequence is CASSNPGNAIYF. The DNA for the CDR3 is TGTGCCAGCAGCAACCCCGGTAATGCCATATATTTT.

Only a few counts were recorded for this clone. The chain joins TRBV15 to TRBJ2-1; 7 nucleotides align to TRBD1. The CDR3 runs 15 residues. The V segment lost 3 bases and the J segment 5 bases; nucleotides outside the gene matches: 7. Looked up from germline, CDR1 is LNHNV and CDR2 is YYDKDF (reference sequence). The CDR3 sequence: CATSRERDSNNEQFF. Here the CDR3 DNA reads TGTGCCACCAGCAGGGAAAGGGACAGCAACAATGAGCAGTTCTTC. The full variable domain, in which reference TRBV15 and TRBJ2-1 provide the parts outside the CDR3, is DAMVIQNPRYQVTQFGKPVTLSCSQTLNHNVMYWYQQKSSQAPKLLFHYYDKDFNNEADTPDNFQSRRPNTSFCFLDIRSPGLGDTAMYLCATSRERDSNNEQFFGPGTRLTVL.

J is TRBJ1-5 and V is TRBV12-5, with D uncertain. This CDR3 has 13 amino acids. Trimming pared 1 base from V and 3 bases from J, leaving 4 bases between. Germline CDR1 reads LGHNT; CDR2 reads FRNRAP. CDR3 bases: TGTGCTAGTGGTTTGGCACTCAATCAGCCCCAGCATTTT. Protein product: CASGLALNQPQHF.

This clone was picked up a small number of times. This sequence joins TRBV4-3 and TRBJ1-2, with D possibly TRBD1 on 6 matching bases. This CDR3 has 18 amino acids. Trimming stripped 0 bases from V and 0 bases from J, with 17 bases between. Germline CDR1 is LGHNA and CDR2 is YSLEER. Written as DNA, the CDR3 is TGCGCCAGCAGCCAAGAAGCCGCTCTAGCAGGGGCTAACTATGGCTACACCTTC. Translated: CASSQEAALAGANYGYTF.

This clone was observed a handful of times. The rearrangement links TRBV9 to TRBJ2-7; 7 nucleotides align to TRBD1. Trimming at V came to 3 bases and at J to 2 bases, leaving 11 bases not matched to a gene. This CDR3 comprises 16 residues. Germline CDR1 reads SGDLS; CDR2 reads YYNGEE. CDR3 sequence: CASSAYNRQGTYEQYF. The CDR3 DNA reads TGTGCCAGCAGCGCCTACAACAGACAGGGTACCTACGAGCAGTACTTC. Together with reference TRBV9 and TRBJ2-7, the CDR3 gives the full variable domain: DSGVTQTPKHLITATGQRVTLRCSPRSGDLSVYWYQQSLDQGLQFLIQYYNGEERAKGNILERFSAQQFPDLHSELNLSSLELGDSALYFCASSAYNRQGTYEQYFGPGTRLTVT.

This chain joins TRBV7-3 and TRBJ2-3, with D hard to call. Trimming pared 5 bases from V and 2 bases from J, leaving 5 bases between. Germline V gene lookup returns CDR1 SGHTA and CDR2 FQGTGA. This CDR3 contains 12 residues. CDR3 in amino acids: CASSRHTDTQYF. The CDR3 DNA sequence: TGTGCCAGCAGCCGACACACAGATACGCAGTATTTT.

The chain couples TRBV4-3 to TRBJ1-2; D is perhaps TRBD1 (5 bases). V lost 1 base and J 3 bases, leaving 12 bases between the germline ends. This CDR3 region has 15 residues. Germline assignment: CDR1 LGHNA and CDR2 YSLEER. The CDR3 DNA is TGCGCCAGCAGCCAAGTGGGAGGACACTACTATGGCTACACCTTC. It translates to CASSQVGGHYYGYTF.

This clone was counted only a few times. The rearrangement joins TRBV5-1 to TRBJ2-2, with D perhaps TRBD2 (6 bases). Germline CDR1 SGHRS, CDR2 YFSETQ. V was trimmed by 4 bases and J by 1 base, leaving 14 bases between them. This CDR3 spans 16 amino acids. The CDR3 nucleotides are TGCGCCAGCAGCCTAACGGGGGTCCTGAACACCGGGGAGCTGTTTTTT. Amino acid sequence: CASSLTGVLNTGELFF.